A selection of T cell receptor beta chains follows, all from one sample in a study of T cell responses to AZD1222 COVID-19 vaccine. Sequenced by immunoSEQ multiplex PCR; TCRdb stores in-frame clones only, minus some. The sample has more than 120,000 clones, 90% to 95% seen once. The specimen was peripheral blood, collected on day 0 of AZD1222 vaccination. These receptors all stem from an adult in good health. Both conserved end residues are trimmed from each CDR3. The order of the fields is CDR3 protein, D gene, V gene, clone size, J gene. The D gene is left open where the match is weak. Some rows mark clone size as missing; the rest say once, few, many or name a class of expanded clone.

ASSQDELGAHRSRELF	NA	TRBV4-1	NA	TRBJ2-2
ASSWTGLSPDTIY	TRBD1	TRBV19	NA	TRBJ1-3
ASSVEREGGNTIY	NA	TRBV9	NA	TRBJ1-3
ASSGWTGGTEAF	NA	TRBV25-1	NA	TRBJ1-1
AWSVRLAGVLDTGELF	TRBD2	TRBV30	once	TRBJ2-2
ASSLSRFTYEQY	NA	TRBV5-6	many	TRBJ2-7
ASSLASSGEQF	TRBD2	TRBV11-2	NA	TRBJ2-1
ASRLSGGGSYEQY	NA	TRBV7-2	once	TRBJ2-7
ALLGEREKLF	NA	TRBV30	NA	TRBJ1-4
ASKGNEQF	NA	TRBV6-4	NA	TRBJ2-1
ASSEGPTGIYGYT	TRBD1	TRBV2	NA	TRBJ1-2
ASSLGGTYGGYT	NA	TRBV11-2	NA	TRBJ1-2
ASNWEREWDEQF	TRBD2	TRBV5-5	once	TRBJ2-1
ASSFLPTSTDTQY	NA	TRBV7-2	NA	TRBJ2-3
ASSEGLTGNQPQH	NA	TRBV6-1	NA	TRBJ1-5
ASSLTPRSNTEAF	NA	TRBV6-5	NA	TRBJ1-1
ASSTANRGWNQPQH	TRBD1	TRBV19	NA	TRBJ1-5
ASSPKISGYEQY	NA	TRBV7-2	NA	TRBJ2-7
ASSLEFTGMDTQY	NA	TRBV7-8	NA	TRBJ2-3
ASSPGHGNTIY	NA	TRBV18	few	TRBJ1-3
ASSIPRTRIVEQY	NA	TRBV19	NA	TRBJ2-7
ASSQVTSYTEAF	NA	TRBV14	once	TRBJ1-1
ASSLSVRNTEAF	NA	TRBV7-2	NA	TRBJ1-1
ASGPGGYTMFYT	NA	TRBV19	NA	TRBJ1-2
ASSEAGGQGYEQY	TRBD1	TRBV6-1	NA	TRBJ2-7
ASSPEAVKNIQY	NA	TRBV18	NA	TRBJ2-4
ASSLSDRAGGYT	NA	TRBV11-2	once	TRBJ1-2
ASSSEPFSGNTIY	NA	TRBV6-5	NA	TRBJ1-3
ASSGAVGAGNTGELF	NA	TRBV25-1	NA	TRBJ2-2
ASSMKGDTEAF	NA	TRBV19	once	TRBJ1-1
ASSVNSGPSNQPQH	NA	TRBV6-1	NA	TRBJ1-5
ASSLGLSGRTGELF	NA	TRBV5-4	NA	TRBJ2-2
ASSPLLETQY	NA	TRBV2	NA	TRBJ2-5
ASSPKTGRLEKLF	TRBD1	TRBV13	NA	TRBJ1-4
AISAGLAGATDTQY	TRBD2	TRBV10-3	once	TRBJ2-3
ASSLGGGSGELF	NA	TRBV3-1/TRBV3-2	NA	TRBJ2-2
ASSLTGNSNQPQH	NA	TRBV7-2	once	TRBJ1-5
ASSETQGEQPQH	NA	TRBV2	NA	TRBJ1-5
ASSPARNQPQH	NA	TRBV3-1/TRBV3-2	once	TRBJ1-5
SARGLAGGPGETQY	TRBD2	TRBV29-1	NA	TRBJ2-5
ASSLPGGAPQH	TRBD1	TRBV7-8	NA	TRBJ1-5
ASSYSIRMPRSINTEAF	NA	TRBV6-2/TRBV6-3	NA	TRBJ1-1
ASSFRITGDGYT	TRBD1	TRBV19	once	TRBJ1-2
ASSSRDRDTGELF	TRBD1	TRBV5-4	NA	TRBJ2-2
ASSLLGQGDTGELF	TRBD1	TRBV19	NA	TRBJ2-2
ASSKRRGTGLPRGNTEAF	NA	TRBV21-1	NA	TRBJ1-1
ASSLGTKGYGYT	NA	TRBV5-6	NA	TRBJ1-2
ASRQGALETQY	TRBD1	TRBV6-5	NA	TRBJ2-5
ASSVDRFTEAF	NA	TRBV19	NA	TRBJ1-1
ASSLGGGAKNIQY	NA	TRBV5-1	NA	TRBJ2-4
ASSYLVDTQY	NA	TRBV3-1/TRBV3-2	NA	TRBJ2-3
ASSIGQGPETQY	TRBD1	TRBV11-2	NA	TRBJ2-5
ASSQGRGVYYGYT	NA	TRBV4-3	NA	TRBJ1-2